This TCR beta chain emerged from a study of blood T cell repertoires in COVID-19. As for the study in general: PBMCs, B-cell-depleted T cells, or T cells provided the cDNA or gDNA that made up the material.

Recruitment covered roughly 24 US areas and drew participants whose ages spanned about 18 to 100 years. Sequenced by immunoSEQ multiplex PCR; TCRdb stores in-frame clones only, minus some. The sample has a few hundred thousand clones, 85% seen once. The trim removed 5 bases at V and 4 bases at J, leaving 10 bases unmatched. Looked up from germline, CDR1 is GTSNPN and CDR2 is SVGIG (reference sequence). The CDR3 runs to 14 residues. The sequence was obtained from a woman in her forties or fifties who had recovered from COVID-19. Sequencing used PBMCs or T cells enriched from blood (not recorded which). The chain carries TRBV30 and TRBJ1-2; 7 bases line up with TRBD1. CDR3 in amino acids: CAWGENRGSYGYTF. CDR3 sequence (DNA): TGTGCCTGGGGGGAAAACAGGGGATCCTATGGCTACACCTTC.